This T cell receptor (beta chain) is from a study of tumor T cells in aggressive B-cell lymphoma. TCRdb keeps only in-frame clones here, not all; method: immunoSEQ multiplex PCR. The sample has about 11,000 clones; 80% to 95% are singletons. The CDR3 extends over 14 amino acids. Germline-derived CDR1 and CDR2 are SGDLS and YYNGEE. The V segment lost 4 bases and the J segment 6 bases; nucleotides outside the gene matches: 8. This chain connects TRBV9 to TRBJ1-1, with 8 positions matching TRBD1. The origin of this receptor is an adult with diffuse large B cell lymphoma. Specimen: tumor tissue. CDR3 protein: CASSKLDRGSEAFF. CDR3 DNA: TGTGCCAGCAGCAAATTAGACAGGGGCTCTGAAGCTTTCTTT.